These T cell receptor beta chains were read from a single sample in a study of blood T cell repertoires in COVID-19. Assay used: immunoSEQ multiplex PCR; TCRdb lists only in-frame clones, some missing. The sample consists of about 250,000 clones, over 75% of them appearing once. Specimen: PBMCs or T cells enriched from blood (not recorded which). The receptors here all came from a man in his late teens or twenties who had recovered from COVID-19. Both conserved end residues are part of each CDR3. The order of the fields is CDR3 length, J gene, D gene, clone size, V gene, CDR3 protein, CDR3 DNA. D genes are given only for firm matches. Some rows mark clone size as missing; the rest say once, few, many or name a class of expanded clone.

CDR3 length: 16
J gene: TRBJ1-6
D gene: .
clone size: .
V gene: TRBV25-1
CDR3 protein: CASSQTSVPNNSPLHF
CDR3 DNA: TGTGCCAGCAGTCAAACCTCAGTCCCAAATAATTCACCCCTCCACTTT

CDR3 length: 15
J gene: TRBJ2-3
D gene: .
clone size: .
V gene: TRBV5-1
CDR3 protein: CASSSGSSSTDTQYF
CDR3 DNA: TGCGCCAGCAGCTCCGGGTCTTCTAGCACAGATACGCAGTATTTT

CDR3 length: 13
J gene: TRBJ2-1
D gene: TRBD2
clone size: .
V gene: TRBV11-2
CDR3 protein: CASSFTLAGPKFF
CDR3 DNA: TGTGCCAGCAGCTTCACCCTAGCGGGGCCGAAGTTCTTC

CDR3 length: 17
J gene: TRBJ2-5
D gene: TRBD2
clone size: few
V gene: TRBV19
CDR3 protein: CASSILRTSGREETQYF
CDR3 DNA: TGTGCCAGTAGTATCCTCCGGACTAGCGGGAGGGAAGAGACCCAGTACTTC

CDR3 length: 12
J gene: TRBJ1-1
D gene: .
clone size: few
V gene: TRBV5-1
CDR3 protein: CASSFRDTEAFF
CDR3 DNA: TGCGCCAGCAGCTTCAGGGACACTGAAGCTTTCTTT

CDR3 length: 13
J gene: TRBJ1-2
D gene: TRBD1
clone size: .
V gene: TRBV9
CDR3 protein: CASRAGGLGGYTF
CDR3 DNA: TGTGCCAGCAGGGCAGGGGGCCTCGGTGGCTACACCTTC

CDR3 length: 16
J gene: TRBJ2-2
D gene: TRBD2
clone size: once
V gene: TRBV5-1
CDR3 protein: CASSFWSGERPGELFF
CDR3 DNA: TGCGCCAGCAGCTTTTGGAGCGGGGAACGACCCGGGGAGCTGTTTTTT

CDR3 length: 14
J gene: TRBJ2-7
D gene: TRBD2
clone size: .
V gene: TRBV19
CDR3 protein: CASSISGATYEQYF
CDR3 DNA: TGTGCCAGTAGTATTAGCGGGGCTACCTACGAGCAGTACTTC

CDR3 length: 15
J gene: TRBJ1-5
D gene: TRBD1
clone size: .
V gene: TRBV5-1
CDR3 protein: CASSLTGQGNQPQHF
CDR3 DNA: TGCGCCAGCAGCTTGACCGGACAGGGCAATCAGCCCCAGCATTTT

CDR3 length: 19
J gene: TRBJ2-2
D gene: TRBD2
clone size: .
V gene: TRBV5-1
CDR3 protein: CASSLKASGDDTNTGELFF
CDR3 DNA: TGCGCCAGCAGCTTGAAGGCTAGCGGGGACGACACGAACACCGGGGAGCTGTTTTTT

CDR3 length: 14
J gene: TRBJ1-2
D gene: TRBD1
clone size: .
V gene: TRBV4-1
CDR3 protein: CASSPRDRGGGYTF
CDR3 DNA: TGCGCCAGCAGCCCGAGGGACAGGGGCGGAGGCTACACCTTC

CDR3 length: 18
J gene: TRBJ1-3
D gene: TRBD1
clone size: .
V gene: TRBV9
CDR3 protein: CASSVTGTGLSSGNTIYF
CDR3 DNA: TGTGCCAGCAGCGTAACCGGGACAGGGTTGTCTTCTGGAAACACCATATATTTT

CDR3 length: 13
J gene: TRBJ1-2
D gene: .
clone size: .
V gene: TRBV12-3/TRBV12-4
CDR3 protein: CASSQEANYGYTF
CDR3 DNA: TGTGCCAGCAGCCAGGAGGCTAACTATGGCTACACCTTC

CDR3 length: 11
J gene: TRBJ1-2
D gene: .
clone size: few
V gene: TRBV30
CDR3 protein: CAWSQGQRYTF
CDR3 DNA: TGTGCCTGGAGCCAGGGCCAACGCTACACCTTC

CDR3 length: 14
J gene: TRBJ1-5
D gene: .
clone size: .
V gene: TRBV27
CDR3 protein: CASSGGRVGQPQHF
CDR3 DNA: TGTGCCAGCAGTGGGGGCAGGGTTGGTCAGCCCCAGCATTTT

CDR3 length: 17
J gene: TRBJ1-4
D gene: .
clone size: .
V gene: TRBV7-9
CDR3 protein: CASSHNPGQSANEKLFF
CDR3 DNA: TGTGCCAGCAGTCATAACCCCGGACAGTCAGCTAATGAAAAACTGTTTTTT

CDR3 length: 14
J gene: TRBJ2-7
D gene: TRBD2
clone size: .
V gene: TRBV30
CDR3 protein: CAWSVAGGLYEQYF
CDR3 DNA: TGTGCCTGGAGTGTAGCGGGGGGACTCTACGAGCAGTACTTC